This T cell receptor (beta chain) stems from a study of blood T cell repertoires in COVID-19. Study at large: Collection of acute and convalescent COVID-19 samples took place in the United States, Italy and Spain.

In germline, CDR1 is MNHEY, CDR2 SMNVEV (reference sequence). This CDR3 has 15 residues. V shed 6 bases and J 8 bases; nucleotides not matched to a gene: 11. Study processing details: Estimation of nucleated cell counts was performed using reference gene primer amplification. Sequenced by immunoSEQ multiplex PCR; TCRdb stores in-frame clones only, minus some. The DNA gave D and trimming, while V, J and clone size come from that table. The sample carries tens of thousands of clones, approximately 89% recorded once. This TCR was sampled from a human donor in a cohort sampled during active COVID-19. This chain connects TRBV27 to TRBJ2-1; 9 positions match TRBD2. The specimen was peripheral blood. The CDR3, as DNA: TGTGCCAGCAGGTCACGGCTAGCGGGGCACGATGAGCAGTTCTTC. This codes for CASRSRLAGHDEQFF.